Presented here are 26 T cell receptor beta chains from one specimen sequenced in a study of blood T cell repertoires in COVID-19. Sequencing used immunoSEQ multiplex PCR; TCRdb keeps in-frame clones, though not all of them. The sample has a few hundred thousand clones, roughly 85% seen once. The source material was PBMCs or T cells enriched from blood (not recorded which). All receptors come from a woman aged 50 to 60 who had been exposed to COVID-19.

CDR3 region: CASRISGGRAEEQFF. In DNA form, the CDR3 reads TGCGCCAGCCGGATTAGCGGGGGGCGGGCGGAGGAGCAGTTCTTC. The chain has TRBV10-2 and TRBJ2-1, with 10 bases fitting TRBD2. The trim removed 8 bases at V and 10 bases at J, leaving 14 bases unmatched. Germline CDR1 and CDR2: WSHSY and SAAADI. This CDR3 has 15 residues.

The CDR3 coding sequence is TGCGCCAGCAGCTTGGCAGGGAAACATTCCTACACCTTC. Amino acid sequence: CASSLAGKHSYTF. This chain joins TRBV5-1 and TRBJ1-2, with a weak D call TRBD1 (5 bases). Trimming took off 0 bases at V and 10 bases at J, with 13 bases between the two ends. CDR1 SGHRS and CDR2 YFSETQ come from the germline V gene. The CDR3 sequence is 13 residues long.

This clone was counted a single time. CDR3 coding DNA: TGTGCCAGCAGCCAATCGTACCCCGGGACAGGGGCGATGAACACTGAAGCTTTCTTT. This sequence encodes CASSQSYPGTGAMNTEAFF. The chain couples TRBV16 to TRBJ1-1; 10 bases align to TRBD1. The ends lost 0 bases at V and 0 bases at J; junction bases unmatched: 10. CDR1 is KGHSY, CDR2 FQNENV, per germline. The CDR3 runs to 19 residues.

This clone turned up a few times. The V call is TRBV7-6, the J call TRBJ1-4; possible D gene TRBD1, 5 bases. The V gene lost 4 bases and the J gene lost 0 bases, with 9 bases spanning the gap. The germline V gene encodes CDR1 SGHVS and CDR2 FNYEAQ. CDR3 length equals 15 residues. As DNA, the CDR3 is TGTGCCAGCAGCTCGACAGTATCAACTAATGAAAAACTGTTTTTT. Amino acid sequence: CASSSTVSTNEKLFF.

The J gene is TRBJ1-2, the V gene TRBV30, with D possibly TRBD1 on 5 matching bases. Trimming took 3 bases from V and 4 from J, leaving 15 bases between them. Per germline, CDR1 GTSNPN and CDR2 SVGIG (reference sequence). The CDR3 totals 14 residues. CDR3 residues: CAWSHTGGTYGYTF. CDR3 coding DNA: TGTGCCTGGAGCCACACGGGAGGGACCTATGGCTACACCTTC.

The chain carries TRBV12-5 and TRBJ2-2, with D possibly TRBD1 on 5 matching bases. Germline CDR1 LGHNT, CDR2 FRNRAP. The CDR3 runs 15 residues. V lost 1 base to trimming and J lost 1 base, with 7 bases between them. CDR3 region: CASGLDTGNTGELFF. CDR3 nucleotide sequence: TGTGCTAGTGGTTTGGATACAGGGAACACCGGGGAGCTGTTTTTT.

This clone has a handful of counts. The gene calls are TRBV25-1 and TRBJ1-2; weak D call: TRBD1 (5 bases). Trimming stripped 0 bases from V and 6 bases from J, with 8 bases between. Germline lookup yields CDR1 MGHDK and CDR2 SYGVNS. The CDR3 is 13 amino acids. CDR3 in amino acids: CASSEYGGDGYTF. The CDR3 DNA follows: TGTGCCAGCAGTGAATACGGGGGTGATGGCTACACCTTC.

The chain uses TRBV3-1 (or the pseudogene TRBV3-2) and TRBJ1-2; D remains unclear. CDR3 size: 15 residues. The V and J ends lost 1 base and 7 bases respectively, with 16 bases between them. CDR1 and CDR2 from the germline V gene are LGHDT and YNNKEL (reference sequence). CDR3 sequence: CASSQGIRSSGGYTF. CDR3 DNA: TGTGCCAGCAGCCAAGGGATCCGTTCTTCAGGTGGCTACACCTTC.

The CDR3 nucleotides read TGTGCCAGTAGTATGTTTGGGGGCCCCCAGCATTTT. Translation gives CASSMFGGPQHF. The J gene is TRBJ1-5, the V gene TRBV19, with a weak D call TRBD1 (6 bases). This CDR3 region has 12 residues. Per the germline V gene, CDR1 is LNHDA and CDR2 is SQIVND (reference sequence). The V end lost 3 bases, the J end lost 10 bases, and 10 bases lay between the germline ends. The whole variable domain, filled in from reference TRBV19 and TRBJ1-5, reads DGGITQSPKYLFRKEGQNVTLSCEQNLNHDAMYWYRQDPGQGLRLIYYSQIVNDFQKGDIAEGYSVSREKKESFPLTVTSAQKNPTAFYLCASSMFGGPQHFGDGTRLSIL.

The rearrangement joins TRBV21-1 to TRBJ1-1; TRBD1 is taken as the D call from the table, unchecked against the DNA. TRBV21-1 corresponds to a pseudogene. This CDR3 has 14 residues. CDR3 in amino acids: CASSKDRGHTEAFF. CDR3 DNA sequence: TGTGCCAGCAGCAAAGACAGGGGGCACACTGAAGCTTTCTTT.

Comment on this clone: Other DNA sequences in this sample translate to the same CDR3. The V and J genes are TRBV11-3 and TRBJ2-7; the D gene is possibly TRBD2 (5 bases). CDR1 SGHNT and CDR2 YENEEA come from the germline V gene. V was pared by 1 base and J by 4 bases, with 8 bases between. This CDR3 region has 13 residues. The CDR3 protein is CASSLAPGYEQYF. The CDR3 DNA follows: TGTGCCAGCAGCTTAGCCCCGGGATACGAGCAGTACTTC.

The DNA for the CDR3 is TGTGCCAGCAGCCCTACAGGGGTCCAGCCCCAGCATTTT. Translated, it gives CASSPTGVQPQHF. The genes are TRBV3-1 (or the pseudogene TRBV3-2) and TRBJ1-5; 7 bases agree with TRBD1. The germline V gene has CDR1 LGHDT and CDR2 YNNKEL (reference sequence). The J segment lost 7 bases and the V segment lost 4 bases, leaving 4 bases of the junction unmatched. The CDR3 is made up of 13 amino acids.

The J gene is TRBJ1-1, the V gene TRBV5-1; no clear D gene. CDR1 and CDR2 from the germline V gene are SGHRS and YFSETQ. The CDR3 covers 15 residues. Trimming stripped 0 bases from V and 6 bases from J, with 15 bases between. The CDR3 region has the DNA TGCGCCAGCAGCTTGGTACGGGGAGGGAAAGCTGAAGCTTTCTTT. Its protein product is CASSLVRGGKAEAFF.

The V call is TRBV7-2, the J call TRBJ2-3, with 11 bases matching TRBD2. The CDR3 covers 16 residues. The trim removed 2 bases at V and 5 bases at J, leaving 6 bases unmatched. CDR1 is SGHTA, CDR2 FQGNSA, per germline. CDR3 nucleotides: TGTGCCAGCAGCTTACAGCCTAGCGGGGGGCGAGATACGCAGTATTTT. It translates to CASSLQPSGGRDTQYF.

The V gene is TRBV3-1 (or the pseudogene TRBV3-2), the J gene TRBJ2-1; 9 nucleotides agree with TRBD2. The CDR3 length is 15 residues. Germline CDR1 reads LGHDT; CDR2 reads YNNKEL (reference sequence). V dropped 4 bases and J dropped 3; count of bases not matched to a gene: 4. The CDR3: CASSPRGGHYNEQFF. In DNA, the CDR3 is TGTGCCAGCAGCCCGCGGGGGGGCCACTACAATGAGCAGTTCTTC.

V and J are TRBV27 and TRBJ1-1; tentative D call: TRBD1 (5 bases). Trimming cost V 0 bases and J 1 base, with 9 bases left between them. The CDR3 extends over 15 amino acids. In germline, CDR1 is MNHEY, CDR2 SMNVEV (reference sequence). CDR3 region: CASSLSRGGNTEAFF. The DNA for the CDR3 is TGTGCCAGCAGTTTATCACGGGGGGGGAACACTGAAGCTTTCTTT.

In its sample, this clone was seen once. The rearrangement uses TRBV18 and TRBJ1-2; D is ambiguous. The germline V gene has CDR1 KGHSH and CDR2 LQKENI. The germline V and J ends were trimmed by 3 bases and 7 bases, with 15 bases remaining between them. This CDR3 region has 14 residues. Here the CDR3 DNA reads TGTGCCAGCTCACCCGCCCGGGTGTCGGGTGGCTACACCTTC. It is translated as CASSPARVSGGYTF.

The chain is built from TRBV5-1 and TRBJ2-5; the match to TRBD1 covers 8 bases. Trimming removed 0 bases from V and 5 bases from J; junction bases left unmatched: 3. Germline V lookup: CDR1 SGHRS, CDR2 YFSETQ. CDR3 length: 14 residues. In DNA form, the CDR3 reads TGCGCCAGCAGCTTGGGACAGGGGATGGAGACCCAGTACTTC. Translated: CASSLGQGMETQYF.

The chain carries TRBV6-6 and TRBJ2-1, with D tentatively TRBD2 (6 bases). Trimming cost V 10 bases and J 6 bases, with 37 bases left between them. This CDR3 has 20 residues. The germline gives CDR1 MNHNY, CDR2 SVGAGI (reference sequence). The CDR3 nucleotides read TGTGCCATCAGCTACGGACGGCCCGGCGGACTGGGCGGGGTTCTCAATGAGCAGTTCTTC. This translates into CAISYGRPGGLGGVLNEQFF.

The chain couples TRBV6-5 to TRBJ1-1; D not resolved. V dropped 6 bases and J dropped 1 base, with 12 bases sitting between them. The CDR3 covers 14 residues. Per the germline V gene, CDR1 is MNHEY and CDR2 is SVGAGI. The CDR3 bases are TGTGCCAGCAGCGCCAGAAATTCGAACACTGAAGCTTTCTTT. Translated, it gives CASSARNSNTEAFF.

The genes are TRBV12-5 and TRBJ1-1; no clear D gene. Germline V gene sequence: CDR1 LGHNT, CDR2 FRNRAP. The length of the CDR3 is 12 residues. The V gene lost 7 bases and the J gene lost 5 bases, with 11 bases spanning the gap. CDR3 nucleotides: TGTGCTAGTGCCTTGACTGCAACTGAAGCTTTCTTT. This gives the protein CASALTATEAFF.

CDR3 bases: TGTGCCAGCTCACCCAAGAGGGACAGACCAAATGAAAAACTGTTTTTT. This encodes CASSPKRDRPNEKLFF. J is TRBJ1-4 and V is TRBV18; 7 bases match TRBD1. The germline gives CDR1 KGHSH, CDR2 LQKENI. J was trimmed by 5 bases and V by 3 bases; bases with no gene match: 9. The CDR3 is 16 amino acids.

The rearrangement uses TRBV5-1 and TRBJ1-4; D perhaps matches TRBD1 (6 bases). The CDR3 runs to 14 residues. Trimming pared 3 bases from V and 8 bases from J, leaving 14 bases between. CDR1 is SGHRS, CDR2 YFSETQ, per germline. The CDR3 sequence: CASSSPGVEEKLFF. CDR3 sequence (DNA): TGCGCCAGCAGCTCCCCAGGGGTCGAGGAAAAACTGTTTTTT.

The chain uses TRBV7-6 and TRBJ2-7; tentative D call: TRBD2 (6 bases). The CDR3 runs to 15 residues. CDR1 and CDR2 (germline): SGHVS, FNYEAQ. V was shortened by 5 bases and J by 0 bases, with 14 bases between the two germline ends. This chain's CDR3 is CASSTNRGSSYEQYF. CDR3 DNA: TGTGCCAGCAGCACGAACCGGGGGTCCTCCTACGAGCAGTACTTC.

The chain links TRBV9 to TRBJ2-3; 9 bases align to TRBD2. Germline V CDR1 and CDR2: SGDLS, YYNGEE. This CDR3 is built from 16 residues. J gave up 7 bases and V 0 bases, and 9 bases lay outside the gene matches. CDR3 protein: CASSVVFAGGDNTQYF. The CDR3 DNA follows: TGTGCCAGCAGCGTAGTCTTCGCGGGGGGGGACAATACGCAGTATTTT.

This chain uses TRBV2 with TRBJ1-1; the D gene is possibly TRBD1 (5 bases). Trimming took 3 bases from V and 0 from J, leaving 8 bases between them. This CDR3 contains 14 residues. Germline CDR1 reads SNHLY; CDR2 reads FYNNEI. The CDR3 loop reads CASSEGQLNTEAFF. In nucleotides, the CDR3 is TGTGCCAGCAGTGAGGGGCAGTTGAACACTGAAGCTTTCTTT. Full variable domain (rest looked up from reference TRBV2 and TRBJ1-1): EPEVTQTPSHQVTQMGQEVILRCVPISNHLYFYWYRQILGQKVEFLVSFYNNEISEKSEIFDDQFSVERPDGSNFTLKIRSTKLEDSAMYFCASSEGQLNTEAFFGQGTRLTVV.